A few counts support the clone carrying this T cell receptor (beta chain). Its antigen is undetermined. Germline loops: CDR1 SQVTM, CDR2 ANQGSEA. V was pared by 3 bases and J by 5 bases, with 4 bases of the junction left unmatched. The CDR3 has 15 amino acids. These data belong to a study of post-analysis software for immune sequencing data. Overall study: Relapsing-remitting, secondary progressive and progressive-relapsing forms made up the multiple sclerosis disease courses.

Carried by the TCR beta cDNA libraries were unique molecular identifiers. T cells, roughly 0.95 to 10 million of them, yielded a few hundred thousand cDNA molecules. TCRdb reanalysed the PCR reads using MiXCR and keeps one entry per CDR3 protein. Found here are about 760,000 distinct CDR3 sequences, roughly 29% of them singletons; the top ten hold approximately 0.55%. Study conclusions and caveats: Under F measure analysis, samples from one preparation batch co-clustered strongly. A few TRBV segments occurring more often in patients than controls included TRBV5-6, TRBV5-1 and TRBV20-1. There was significantly lower normalized Chao1 diversity in multiple sclerosis patients than in controls.

This TCR was recovered from a girl aged 10 to 17 with multiple sclerosis. The chain carries TRBV29-1 and TRBJ2-3, with 14 bases fitting TRBD2. The material sequenced was blood. This chain's CDR3 is CSVETSGGAGDTQYF. The CDR3, as DNA: TGCAGCGTTGAGACTAGCGGGGGGGCCGGAGATACGCAGTATTTT.